The 25 T cell receptor beta chains below were found in one sample sequenced in a study of T cells expressing NK-cell markers. Each CDR3 protein gets one entry in TCRdb, which reprocessed the 5' RACE reads and gives no DNA. The sample includes 20,000 to 25,000 distinct CDR3 sequences. The sample was blood T cells: a sorted CD56 or NKG2C T cell subset, CD4+ or CD8+ T cells, or bulk PBMC T cells (not recorded which). The receptors here all came from a man aged 18-70 years in good health.

This rearrangement joins TRBV6-2 or TRBV6-3 to TRBJ2-7. Per germline, CDR1 MNHEY and CDR2 SVGEGT. The CDR3 length is 13 residues. The CDR3: CASNIASAYEQYF.

The chain recombines TRBV12-3 or TRBV12-4 with TRBJ1-5. CDR3 length: 12 amino acids. CDR3 loop: CASSSGVQPQHF.

The chain is built from TRBV4-3 and TRBJ1-6; no DNA is available, so the TRBD1 call from TCRdb remains unchecked. Per germline, CDR1 LGHNA and CDR2 YSLEER. The length of the CDR3 is 16 residues. The CDR3 sequence is CASSLHKTGRNSPLHF.

The chain couples TRBV4-3 to TRBJ1-4; TCRdb lists TRBD1, though no DNA is available to test this call. Germline V gene data show CDR1 as LGHNA and CDR2 as YSLEER. The CDR3 is 17 residues long. The CDR3 loop is CASSQDLRQGRSEKLFF.

This chain uses TRBV6-1 with TRBJ2-1; TCRdb names TRBD1, which stays unverified in the absence of DNA. The CDR3 length is 15 residues. Germline CDR1 MNHNS, CDR2 SASEGT. CDR3 region: CASTKGAGAGNEQFF.

The rearrangement links TRBV7-2 to TRBJ1-1; TCRdb's D call of TRBD1 is untestable without DNA. The CDR3 spans 15 residues. Germline V CDR1 and CDR2: SGHTA, FQGNSA. This chain's CDR3 is CASSLTGRGSTEAFF.

The chain recombines TRBV5-5 with TRBJ2-1. The CDR3 is 15 residues long. Per the germline V gene, CDR1 is SGHKS and CDR2 is YYEKEE (reference sequence). CDR3 protein: CASSLYRTPYNEQFF.

CDR3 protein: CASSRQGVTEAFF. The chain combines TRBV4-2 with TRBJ1-1; TCRdb selects TRBD1, and the lack of DNA leaves this call unchecked. CDR1 and CDR2 from the germline V gene are LGHNA and YNFKEQ. The CDR3 has 13 residues.

CDR3 protein: CASSSLGGPQHF. This chain joins TRBV2 and TRBJ1-5. The CDR3 loop spans 12 amino acids. Looked up from germline, CDR1 is SNHLY and CDR2 is FYNNEI.

The CDR3 reads CASSRGTSGGGTDTQYF. The rearrangement joins TRBV9 to TRBJ2-3; lacking DNA, the TRBD2 call made by TCRdb goes unchecked. The V gene's germline CDR1 is SGDLS and CDR2 YYNGEE. The CDR3 is 17 amino acids.

V gene TRBV5-1 combines with J gene TRBJ2-1; TCRdb proposes TRBD2, but this gene call is untestable without DNA. The CDR3 sequence is 17 residues long. Germline CDR1 SGHRS, CDR2 YFSETQ. The chain's CDR3 is CASSLDPTSGGAYEQFF.

This sequence joins TRBV20-1 and TRBJ2-7; there is no DNA to check the TCRdb D call of TRBD2. CDR3 length: 13 residues. Germline CDR1 reads DFQATT; CDR2 reads SNEGSKA (reference sequence). This CDR3 reads CSASGAGGYEQYF.

J is TRBJ2-2 and V is TRBV5-4; TCRdb's D call, TRBD1, is unchecked because there is no DNA. Germline V gene sequence: CDR1 SGHNT, CDR2 YYREEE (reference sequence). The CDR3 is 16 residues long. The CDR3 loop reads CASSLWMGQNTGELFF.

The V gene is TRBV29-1, the J gene TRBJ2-7; TCRdb designates TRBD2, a call that cannot be tested without DNA. Germline V lookup: CDR1 SQVTM, CDR2 ANQGSEA. The CDR3 consists of 11 residues. The CDR3 region is CSAWAEREQYF.

The chain links TRBV18 to TRBJ2-1. Looked up from germline, CDR1 is KGHSH and CDR2 is LQKENI. The CDR3 length is 16 residues. The CDR3 protein is CASSPLGQGTYNEQFF.

The CDR3 sequence is CASSRGGRGSGELFF. The V gene is TRBV3-1, the J gene TRBJ2-2; TCRdb proposes TRBD1, but this gene call is untestable without DNA. Germline V gene data show CDR1 as LGHDT and CDR2 as YNNKEL (reference sequence). The CDR3 is made up of 15 amino acids.

The CDR3 sequence is CASGTTSGGDEQFF. V usage is TRBV12-5 and J usage is TRBJ2-1; TCRdb reports TRBD2, a call that lacks DNA to check it against. The CDR3 length is 14 residues. CDR1 is LGHNT and CDR2 is FRNRAP in the germline V gene.

The V gene is TRBV9, the J gene TRBJ1-4. CDR1 is SGDLS, CDR2 YYNGEE, per germline. CDR3 size: 15 residues. The CDR3 protein is CASSADQDPNEKLFF.

The chain links TRBV30 to TRBJ1-4. In germline, CDR1 is GTSNPN, CDR2 SVGIG (reference sequence). This CDR3 has 14 amino acids. The CDR3 sequence: CAWSGVTTNEKLFF.

The V and J genes are TRBV6-5 and TRBJ1-1; checking the TCRdb D call of TRBD1 is not possible without DNA. This CDR3 region has 15 residues. CDR1 is MNHEY and CDR2 is SVGAGI in the germline V gene. The CDR3 sequence is CASSYSRGRTSEAFF.

V is TRBV4-3 and J is TRBJ1-4; TCRdb's assignment of TRBD1 cannot be checked, as there is no DNA. The germline gives CDR1 LGHNA, CDR2 YSLEER. The CDR3 consists of 15 residues. This CDR3 is CASSQYRVGSEKLFF.

V usage is TRBV12-3 or TRBV12-4 and J usage is TRBJ1-5; TCRdb names TRBD1, which stays unverified in the absence of DNA. The CDR3 covers 14 residues. The CDR3 loop reads CASSIRQGSQPQHF.

CDR3 in amino acids: CASTQSGQGALYEQYF. This chain uses TRBV7-9 with TRBJ2-7. Per germline, CDR1 SEHNR and CDR2 FQNEAQ (reference sequence). The CDR3 is 16 amino acids.

This chain links TRBV4-2 with TRBJ2-6; absent DNA, TCRdb's TRBD1 call cannot be checked. The CDR3 extends over 15 amino acids. The germline CDR1 and CDR2 sequences are LGHNA and YNFKEQ. The CDR3 loop reads CASSQGGVGANVLTF.

V usage is TRBV19 and J usage is TRBJ2-1; absent DNA, TCRdb's TRBD2 call cannot be checked. Germline lookup yields CDR1 LNHDA and CDR2 SQIVND (reference sequence). The CDR3 has 15 amino acids. This chain's CDR3 is CASGRIAGFFDEQFF.